This T cell receptor beta chain was profiled in a study of blood T cell repertoires in COVID-19. Study-level background: In each case, the material was cDNA or gDNA derived from T cells, B-cell-depleted T cells, or PBMCs.

Generated by immunoSEQ multiplex PCR, the TCRdb table keeps only in-frame clones and is missing some. The sample lists 84,000 or so clones, about 83% occurring once. V was cut by 8 bases and J by 6 bases, with 25 bases left in between. The length of the CDR3 is 16 residues. Germline loops: CDR1 MNHEY, CDR2 SMNVEV (reference sequence). This sequence joins TRBV27 and TRBJ1-2; D ambiguous. The TCR comes from a human donor in a cohort sampled during active COVID-19. The sample comprised peripheral blood. The DNA for the CDR3 is TGTGCCAGCGGGAAACAAGTGGCTTCGGGCGGGGATGGCTACACCTTC. This codes for CASGKQVASGGDGYTF.